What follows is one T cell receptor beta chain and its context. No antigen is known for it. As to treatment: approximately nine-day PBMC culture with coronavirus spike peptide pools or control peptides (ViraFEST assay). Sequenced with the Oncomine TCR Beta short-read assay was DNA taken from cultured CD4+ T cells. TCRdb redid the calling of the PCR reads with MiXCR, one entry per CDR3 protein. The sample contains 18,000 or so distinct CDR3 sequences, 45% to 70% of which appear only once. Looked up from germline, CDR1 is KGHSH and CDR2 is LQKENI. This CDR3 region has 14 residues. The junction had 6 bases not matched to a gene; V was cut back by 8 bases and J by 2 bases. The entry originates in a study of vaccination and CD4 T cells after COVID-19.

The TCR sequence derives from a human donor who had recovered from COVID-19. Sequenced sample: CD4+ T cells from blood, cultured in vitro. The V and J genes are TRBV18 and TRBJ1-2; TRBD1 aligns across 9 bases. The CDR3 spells CASATGGSNYGYTF. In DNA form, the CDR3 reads TGTGCCAGCGCGACAGGGGGAAGCAACTATGGCTACACCTTC.